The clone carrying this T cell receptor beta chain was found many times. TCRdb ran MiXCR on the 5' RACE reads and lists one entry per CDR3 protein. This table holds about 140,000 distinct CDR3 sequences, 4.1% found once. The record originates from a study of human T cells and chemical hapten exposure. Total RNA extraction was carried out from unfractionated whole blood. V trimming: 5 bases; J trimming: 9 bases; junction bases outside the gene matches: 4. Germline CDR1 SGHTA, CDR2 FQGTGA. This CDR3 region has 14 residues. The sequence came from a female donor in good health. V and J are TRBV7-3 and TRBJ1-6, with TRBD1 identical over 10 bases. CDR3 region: CASSQGQGISPLHF. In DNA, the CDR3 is TGTGCCAGCAGCCAGGGACAGGGGATTTCACCCCTCCACTTT.